This entry lists 15 T cell receptor beta chains sequenced from one sample in a study of siplizumab effects on memory and regulatory T cells. No antigens are known for them. Cells from the mixed lymphocyte reaction underwent coculture for under 7 days at 37 degrees C. Generated by immunoSEQ multiplex PCR, the TCRdb table keeps only in-frame clones and is missing some. The repertoire holds approximately 13,000 clones, with approximately 37% as singletons. Material for sequencing was CFSE-low (dividing) CD8+ T cells sorted from an allogeneic mixed lymphocyte reaction. The receptors here all came from a human donor in good health; the cells came from an allogeneic mixed lymphocyte reaction.

CDR3 amino acids: CASSTTVNSEFYEQYF. CDR3 sequence (DNA): TGCGCCAGCAGCACCACCGTCAACAGTGAATTCTACGAGCAGTACTTC. The chain joins TRBV4-1 to TRBJ2-7; D is undetermined. Germline V lookup: CDR1 MGHRA, CDR2 YSYEKL. Trimming took 5 bases from V and 3 from J, leaving 20 bases between them. The CDR3 totals 16 residues.

The gene calls are TRBV9 and TRBJ2-5; 9 bases are shared with TRBD2. The J call may be incorrect, as the DNA end agrees better with TRBJ2-7. From germline, CDR1 is SGDLS and CDR2 YYNGEE. The CDR3 length is 14 residues. The CDR3 reads CASSVATSGYEQYF. As DNA, the CDR3 is TGTGCCAGCAGCGTCGCGACTAGCGGATACGAGCAGTACTTC.

This clone was recorded once. The rearrangement joins TRBV30 to TRBJ2-1; D ambiguous. From germline, CDR1 is GTSNPN and CDR2 SVGIG (reference sequence). Trimming cost V 0 bases and J 15 bases, with 18 bases left between them. The CDR3 extends over 13 amino acids. The CDR3 loop is CAWSVLRAAEPFF. The CDR3 nucleotides are TGTGCCTGGAGTGTACTCAGAGCCGCGGAACCGTTCTTC.

V is TRBV4-1 and J is TRBJ2-1; 11 bases are a match to TRBD2. Unmatched junction bases numbered 0, after V lost 4 bases and J lost 1 base. Germline V CDR1 and CDR2: MGHRA, YSYEKL. The length of the CDR3 is 15 residues. CDR3 in amino acids: CASSRTSGSYNEQFF. DNA for the CDR3: TGCGCCAGCAGCCGGACTAGCGGGTCCTACAATGAGCAGTTCTTC.

Judged by abundance, this clone is medium-sized (0.01 to 0.1%). This chain connects TRBV27 to TRBJ1-1; D not resolved. V was shortened by 3 bases and J by 1 base, with 6 bases between the two germline ends. The CDR3 covers 13 residues. CDR1 is MNHEY, CDR2 SMNVEV, per germline (reference sequence). The CDR3 bases are TGTGCCAGCAGTTTGGGTCAGAACACTGAAGCTTTCTTT. This translates into CASSLGQNTEAFF.

This clone was recorded at least ten times. The gene calls are TRBV11-2 and TRBJ2-4; the D is unclear. V lost 6 bases and J lost 6, with 6 bases in between. This CDR3 region has 11 residues. The germline V gene encodes CDR1 SGHAT and CDR2 FQNNGV. CDR3 amino acids: CASSRRNIQYF. CDR3 sequence (DNA): TGTGCCAGCAGTCGGCGAAACATTCAGTACTTC.

The chain couples TRBV4-1 to TRBJ2-5; D not resolved. The CDR3 loop spans 13 amino acids. Per germline, CDR1 MGHRA and CDR2 YSYEKL. Trimming shortened V by 1 base and J by 2 bases, and 5 bases separated the two germline ends. CDR3 amino acids: CASSQGGQETQYF. The CDR3 DNA is TGCGCCAGCAGCCAAGGGGGTCAAGAGACCCAGTACTTC.

The chain is built from TRBV11-2 and TRBJ2-7; 10 bases line up with TRBD1. CDR3 length: 15 amino acids. The V gene end was trimmed by 6 bases and the J gene end by 4 bases; junction bases not matched to a gene: 9. Germline CDR1 reads SGHAT; CDR2 reads FQNNGV. The CDR3, as DNA: TGTGCCAGCAGGGCAGAGGACAGGGGGGTTTACGAGCAGTACTTC. Translation: CASRAEDRGVYEQYF.

This clone was seen a handful of times. The rearrangement uses TRBV5-5 and TRBJ2-7; D possibly corresponds to TRBD1 (5 bases). This CDR3 comprises 13 residues. From germline, CDR1 is SGHKS and CDR2 YYEKEE (reference sequence). V was cut by 2 bases and J by 2 bases, with 8 bases left in between. DNA of the CDR3: TGTGCCAGCAGCTTTCGACAGACCTACGAGCAGTACTTC. Amino acids: CASSFRQTYEQYF.

This clone is classed as medium-sized (0.01 to 0.1%). V usage is TRBV19 and J usage is TRBJ2-7, with 10 bases aligning to TRBD1. Germline values: CDR1 LNHDA, CDR2 SQIVND (reference sequence). J lost 4 bases, V lost 8 bases, and 8 bases had no gene match. This CDR3 is 14 amino acids long. CDR3 in amino acids: CASSGTGVSYEQYF. The DNA of the CDR3 is TGTGCCAGTTCGGGGACAGGGGTAAGTTACGAGCAGTACTTC. Based on the CDR3 plus reference TRBV19 and TRBJ2-7, the full variable domain is DGGITQSPKYLFRKEGQNVTLSCEQNLNHDAMYWYRQDPGQGLRLIYYSQIVNDFQKGDIAEGYSVSREKKESFPLTVTSAQKNPTAFYLCASSGTGVSYEQYFGPGTRLTVT.

V usage is TRBV7-9 and J usage is TRBJ2-7; TRBD1 aligns across 8 bases. Per germline, CDR1 SEHNR and CDR2 FQNEAQ (reference sequence). The CDR3 is 15 residues long. The trim removed 1 base at V and 1 base at J, leaving 3 bases unmatched. The CDR3 DNA is TGTGCCAGCAGCTTAGGAGACAGGGGTTCCTACGAGCAGTACTTC. Translating gives CASSLGDRGSYEQYF.

The chain carries TRBV6-5 and TRBJ2-7; 7 nucleotides agree with TRBD1. This CDR3 is built from 16 residues. Trimming took 4 bases from V and 0 from J; bases not matched to a gene: 9. Germline values: CDR1 MNHEY, CDR2 SVGAGI. CDR3 nucleotides: TGTGCCAGCAGTTTTTCCCGACAGGGAAGCTCCTACGAGCAGTACTTC. Residues: CASSFSRQGSSYEQYF.

This clone was counted only a few times. This sequence joins TRBV7-6 and TRBJ1-2; tentative D call: TRBD1 (6 bases). CDR3 size: 14 residues. Trimming pared 5 bases from V and 4 bases from J, leaving 14 bases between. Germline V gene sequence: CDR1 SGHVS, CDR2 FNYEAQ. The CDR3 loop is CASSPRGVGYGYTF. The CDR3 DNA follows: TGTGCCAGCAGCCCAAGGGGGGTGGGCTATGGCTACACCTTC.

The CDR3 sequence: CASSLSLARDNEQFF. The CDR3, as DNA: TGTGCCAGCAGTTTATCGCTAGCGAGAGACAATGAGCAGTTCTTC. The genes are TRBV27 and TRBJ2-1; the D gene is possibly TRBD2 (6 bases). The V end lost 0 bases, the J end lost 5 bases, and 11 bases lay between the germline ends. Per germline, CDR1 MNHEY and CDR2 SMNVEV (reference sequence). CDR3 size: 15 residues.

The chain couples TRBV27 to TRBJ2-5, with TRBD2 matching 7 bases. After removal of 5 bases from V and 1 base from J, the junction contained 13 bases not matched to a gene. This CDR3 contains 17 residues. The germline V gene has CDR1 MNHEY and CDR2 SMNVEV (reference sequence). The CDR3 region is CASSPLGVAGVQETQYF. The CDR3 region has the DNA TGTGCCAGCAGTCCACTCGGGGTGGCGGGGGTCCAAGAGACCCAGTACTTC.